These 6 T cell receptor beta chains were all obtained from the same sample, sequenced in a study of cytomegalovirus exposure and HLA in healthy donors. The PCR ran on 60 Vbeta and 13 Jbeta primers. Measured with immunoSEQ multiplex PCR; TCRdb has only the in-frame clones, and not every one. Altogether over 200,000 clones are present, roughly 90% being singletons, with the ten largest covering about 1%. The specimen was PBMCs. Receptors originate from a woman between 18 and 30 years old in good health and CMV-seronegative.

Only one count was recorded for this clone. V and J are TRBV7-9 and TRBJ2-2, with a possible D match to TRBD1 (6 bases). The CDR3 spans 17 residues. Germline V gene data show CDR1 as SEHNR and CDR2 as FQNEAQ (reference sequence). Trimming shortened V by 8 bases and J by 2 bases, and 21 bases separated the two germline ends. This CDR3 is CASVDAVGTPNTGELFF. The DNA for the CDR3 is TGTGCCAGCGTCGACGCGGTCGGGACACCCAACACCGGGGAGCTGTTTTTT. The full variable domain, in which reference TRBV7-9 and TRBJ2-2 provide the parts outside the CDR3, is DTGVSQNPRHKITKRGQNVTFRCDPISEHNRLYWYRQTLGQGPEFLTYFQNEAQLEKSRLLSDRFSAERPKGSFSTLEIQRTEQGDSAMYLCASVDAVGTPNTGELFFGEGSRLTVL.

A single count supports this clone. The V gene is TRBV5-1, the J gene TRBJ1-2; D is ambiguous. Germline V gives CDR1 SGHRS, CDR2 YFSETQ. V dropped 0 bases and J dropped 5 bases, with 5 bases sitting between them. CDR3 size: 12 residues. CDR3 residues: CASSLERYGYTF. CDR3 DNA sequence: TGCGCCAGCAGCTTGGAGCGGTATGGCTACACCTTC.

This clone has just a few counts. This chain links TRBV29-1 with TRBJ2-7, with 7 positions matching TRBD2. Germline V gene data show CDR1 as SQVTM and CDR2 as ANQGSEA. This CDR3 region has 14 residues. V lost 6 bases to trimming and J lost 0 bases; unmatched junction nucleotides: 8. CDR3 in amino acids: CSVGEGLSSYEQYF. The CDR3 DNA reads TGCAGCGTGGGGGAGGGACTTAGCTCCTACGAGCAGTACTTC.

The rearrangement links TRBV27 to TRBJ1-2, with 10 nucleotides matching TRBD1. The CDR3 covers 14 residues. Germline V gene lookup returns CDR1 MNHEY and CDR2 SMNVEV (reference sequence). After removal of 2 bases from V and 3 bases from J, the junction contained 0 bases not matched to a gene. CDR3 sequence: CASSLGTGDYGYTF. The CDR3 DNA follows: TGTGCCAGCAGTTTAGGGACAGGGGACTATGGCTACACCTTC.

The genes are TRBV7-9 and TRBJ2-2; 8 bases agree with TRBD2. This CDR3 has 17 residues. The V segment lost 3 bases and the J segment 6 bases; nucleotides outside the gene matches: 12. Germline assignment: CDR1 SEHNR and CDR2 FQNEAQ (reference sequence). The CDR3 region is CASSFAPLSGSPGELFF. DNA of the CDR3: TGTGCCAGCAGCTTCGCCCCCCTGAGCGGGAGCCCCGGGGAGCTGTTTTTT.

The V call is TRBV5-4, the J call TRBJ1-4; D is unresolved. CDR1 SGHNT and CDR2 YYREEE come from the germline V gene (reference sequence). This CDR3 spans 14 amino acids. Trimming removed 4 bases from V and 3 bases from J, with 10 bases in between. As DNA, the CDR3 is TGTGCCAGCAGCGACGGGAACTCTAATGAAAAACTGTTTTTT. Amino acid sequence: CASSDGNSNEKLFF.